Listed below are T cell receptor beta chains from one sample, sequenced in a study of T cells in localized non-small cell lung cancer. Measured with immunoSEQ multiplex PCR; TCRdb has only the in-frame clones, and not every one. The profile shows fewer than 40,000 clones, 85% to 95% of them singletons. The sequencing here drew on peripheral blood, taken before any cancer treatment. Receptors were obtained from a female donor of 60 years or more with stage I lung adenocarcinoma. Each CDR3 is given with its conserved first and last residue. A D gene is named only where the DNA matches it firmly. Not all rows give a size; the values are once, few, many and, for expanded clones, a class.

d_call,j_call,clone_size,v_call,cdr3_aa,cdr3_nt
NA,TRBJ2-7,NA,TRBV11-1,CASSLNSRLLYEQYF,TGTGCCAGCAGCTTAAATTCGCGACTTCTCTACGAGCAGTACTTC
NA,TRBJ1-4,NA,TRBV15,CATRSLGGAEKLFF,TGTGCCACCAGATCCTTGGGGGGTGCTGAAAAACTGTTTTTT
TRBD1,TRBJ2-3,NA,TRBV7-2,CASSVTRQGVSTDTQYF,TGTGCCAGCAGCGTAACGAGACAGGGGGTTAGCACAGATACGCAGTATTTT
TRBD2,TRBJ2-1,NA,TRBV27,CASSFLGTSGWGNEQFF,TGTGCCAGCAGTTTCCTCGGGACTAGCGGGTGGGGGAATGAGCAGTTCTTC
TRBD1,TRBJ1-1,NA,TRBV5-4,CASRSGTERTSRTEAFF,TGTGCCAGCAGATCCGGGACAGAAAGAACCAGTCGGACTGAAGCTTTCTTT
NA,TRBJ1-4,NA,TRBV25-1,CASSDRGEKLFF,TGTGCCAGCAGTGATAGGGGGGAAAAACTGTTTTTT
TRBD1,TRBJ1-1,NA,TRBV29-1,CSVTGGLLTEAFF,TGCAGCGTGACAGGGGGCCTCCTCACTGAAGCTTTCTTT
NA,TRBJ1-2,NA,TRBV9,CASSWGDVPREGYGYTF,TGTGCCAGCAGCTGGGGGGATGTCCCTCGGGAGGGCTATGGCTACACCTTC
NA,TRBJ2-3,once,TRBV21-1,CASSLLGASTDTQYF,TGTGCCAGCAGCCTCCTGGGGGCCTCAACAGATACGCAGTATTTT
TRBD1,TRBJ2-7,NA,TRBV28,CASIDRGLYEQYF,TGTGCCAGCATTGACAGGGGTCTTTACGAGCAGTACTTC
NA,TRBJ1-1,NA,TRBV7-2,CASSFSRALVAEAFF,TGTGCCAGCAGCTTCTCCAGGGCCCTGGTCGCTGAAGCTTTCTTT
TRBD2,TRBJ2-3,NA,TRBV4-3,CASSQENGLAGANTQYF,TGCGCCAGCAGCCAAGAAAATGGACTAGCGGGAGCGAATACGCAGTATTTT
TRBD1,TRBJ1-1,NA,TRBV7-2,CASSLTTGVGTEAFF,TGTGCCAGCAGCTTAACGACAGGGGTTGGGACTGAAGCTTTCTTT
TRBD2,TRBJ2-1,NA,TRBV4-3,CASSQDVFSGRAGNEQFF,TGCGCCAGCAGCCAAGATGTATTTAGCGGGAGGGCCGGCAATGAGCAGTTCTTC
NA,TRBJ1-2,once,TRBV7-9,CASSLAAVNYGYTF,TGTGCCAGCAGCTTAGCAGCGGTCAACTATGGCTACACCTTC
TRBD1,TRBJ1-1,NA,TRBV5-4,CASRGDRGDTEAFF,TGTGCCAGCAGAGGGGACAGGGGCGACACTGAAGCTTTCTTT
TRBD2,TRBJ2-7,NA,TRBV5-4,CASSSGLAGGYEQYF,TGTGCCAGCAGCTCGGGACTAGCGGGGGGCTACGAGCAGTACTTC
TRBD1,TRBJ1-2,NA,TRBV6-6,CASSRTGGYGYTF,TGTGCCAGCAGTCGCACAGGGGGCTATGGCTACACCTTC
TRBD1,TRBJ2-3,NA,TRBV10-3,CAISGQGVATDTQYF,TGTGCCATCAGTGGACAGGGGGTGGCCACAGATACGCAGTATTTT
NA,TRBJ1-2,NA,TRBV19,CASNNINRQVNYGYTF,TGTGCCAGTAACAACATAAATCGACAGGTTAACTATGGCTACACCTTC
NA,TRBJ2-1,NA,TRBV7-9,CASSLAVPNEQFF,TGTGCCAGCAGCTTAGCCGTCCCCAATGAGCAGTTCTTC
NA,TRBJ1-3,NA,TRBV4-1,CASSQDRGNVAHTIYF,TGCGCCAGCAGCCAAGATCGGGGGAATGTGGCCCACACCATATATTTT
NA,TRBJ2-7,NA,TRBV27,CASRPTALGYEQYF,TGTGCCAGCAGACCGACAGCCTTGGGCTACGAGCAGTACTTC
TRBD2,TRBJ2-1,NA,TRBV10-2,CASIPGGRNEQFF,TGCGCCAGCATTCCGGGGGGGCGAAATGAGCAGTTCTTC
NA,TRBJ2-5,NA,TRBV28,CASRPAGTLPSETQYF,TGTGCCAGCAGACCAGCCGGGACACTCCCCTCGGAGACCCAGTACTTC
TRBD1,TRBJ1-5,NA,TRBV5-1,CASSLMDRDQPQHF,TGCGCCAGCAGCTTGATGGACAGGGATCAGCCCCAGCATTTT
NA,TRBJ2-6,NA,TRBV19,CASSPGLVGPGANVLTF,TGTGCCAGTAGCCCCGGCCTAGTGGGGCCAGGGGCCAACGTCCTGACTTTC
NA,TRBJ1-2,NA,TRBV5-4,CASSLPGVYGYTF,TGTGCCAGCAGCTTGCCAGGCGTCTATGGCTACACCTTC
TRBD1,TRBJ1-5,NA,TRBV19,CASSDHRGFNQPQHF,TGTGCCAGTAGTGACCACAGGGGCTTCAATCAGCCCCAGCATTTT
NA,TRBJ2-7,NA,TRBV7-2,CASNPSGEGNEQYF,TGTGCCAGCAACCCGTCGGGGGAAGGAAACGAGCAGTACTTC
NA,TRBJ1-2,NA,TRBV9,CASSREGLTNYGYTF,TGTGCCAGCAGCCGAGAGGGCCTTACTAACTATGGCTACACCTTC
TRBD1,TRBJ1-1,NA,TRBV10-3,CAIRGDRVRNTEAFF,TGTGCCATCAGGGGGGACAGGGTCAGGAACACTGAAGCTTTCTTT
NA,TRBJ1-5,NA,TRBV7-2,CASSLNLDQPQHF,TGTGCCAGCAGCTTAAATCTGGATCAGCCCCAGCATTTT
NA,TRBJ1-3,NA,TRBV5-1,CASSMKFGGSGNTIYF,TGCGCCAGCAGCATGAAATTTGGGGGCTCTGGAAACACCATATATTTT
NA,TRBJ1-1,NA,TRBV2,CASSPQGRGTEAFF,TGTGCCAGCAGTCCACAGGGACGGGGCACTGAAGCTTTCTTT
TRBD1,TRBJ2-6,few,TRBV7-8,CASSFPGQGAPGANVLTF,TGTGCCAGCAGCTTCCCGGGACAGGGGGCGCCTGGGGCCAACGTCCTGACTTTC
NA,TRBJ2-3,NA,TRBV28,CASRSGGAGGTDTQYF,TGTGCCAGCAGATCTGGGGGCGCGGGGGGCACAGATACGCAGTATTTT
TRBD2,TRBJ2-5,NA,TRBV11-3,CASSARTSGREGETQYF,TGTGCCAGCAGCGCACGAACTAGCGGGAGGGAGGGAGAGACCCAGTACTTC
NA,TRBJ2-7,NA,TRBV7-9,CASSLTLSTYEQYF,TGTGCCAGCAGCTTAACCCTCTCGACCTACGAGCAGTACTTC
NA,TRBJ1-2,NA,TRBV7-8,CASSAQGGYGYTF,TGTGCCAGCAGCGCACAGGGTGGCTATGGCTACACCTTC
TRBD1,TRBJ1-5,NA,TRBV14,CASSLTGRADQPQHF,TGTGCCAGCAGCCTGACAGGGCGAGCCGATCAGCCCCAGCATTTT
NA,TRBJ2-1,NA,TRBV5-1,CASSLAERSEQFF,TGCGCCAGCAGCTTGGCCGAGAGGTCAGAGCAGTTCTTC
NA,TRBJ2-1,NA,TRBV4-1,CASSQVDEQFF,TGCGCCAGCAGCCAAGTAGATGAGCAGTTCTTC
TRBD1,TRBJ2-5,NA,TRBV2,CASRDRVRQETQYF,TGTGCCAGCAGGGACAGGGTGAGGCAAGAGACCCAGTACTTC
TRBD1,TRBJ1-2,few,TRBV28,CAGSRTGAPSGGYTF,TGTGCCGGGTCCCGGACAGGGGCTCCCTCGGGAGGCTACACCTTC
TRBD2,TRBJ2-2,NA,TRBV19,CASSIGASGINTGELFF,TGTGCCAGTAGTATAGGGGCTAGCGGAATCAACACCGGGGAGCTGTTTTTT
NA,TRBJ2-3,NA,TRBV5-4,CASSLDRGTDTQYF,TGTGCCAGCAGCTTGGACAGGGGCACAGATACGCAGTATTTT
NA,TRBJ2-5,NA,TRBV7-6,CASSLQASSRETQYF,TGTGCCAGCAGCTTACAGGCCTCCTCCAGGGAGACCCAGTACTTC
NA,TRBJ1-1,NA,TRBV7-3,CASSSGRRNTEAFF,TGTGCCAGCAGCTCGGGACGGAGAAACACTGAAGCTTTCTTT
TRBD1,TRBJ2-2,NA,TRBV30,CAWSRDSNTGELFF,TGTGCCTGGAGTAGGGACAGTAACACCGGGGAGCTGTTTTTT
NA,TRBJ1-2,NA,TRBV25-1,CASSEYGLYGYTF,TGTGCCAGCAGTGAATATGGACTATATGGCTACACCTTC
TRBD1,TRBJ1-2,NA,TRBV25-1,CASSETGGYGYTF,TGTGCCAGCAGTGAGACAGGGGGATATGGCTACACCTTC
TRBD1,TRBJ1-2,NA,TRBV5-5,CASSWDRVGYGYTF,TGTGCCAGCAGCTGGGACAGGGTCGGCTATGGCTACACCTTC